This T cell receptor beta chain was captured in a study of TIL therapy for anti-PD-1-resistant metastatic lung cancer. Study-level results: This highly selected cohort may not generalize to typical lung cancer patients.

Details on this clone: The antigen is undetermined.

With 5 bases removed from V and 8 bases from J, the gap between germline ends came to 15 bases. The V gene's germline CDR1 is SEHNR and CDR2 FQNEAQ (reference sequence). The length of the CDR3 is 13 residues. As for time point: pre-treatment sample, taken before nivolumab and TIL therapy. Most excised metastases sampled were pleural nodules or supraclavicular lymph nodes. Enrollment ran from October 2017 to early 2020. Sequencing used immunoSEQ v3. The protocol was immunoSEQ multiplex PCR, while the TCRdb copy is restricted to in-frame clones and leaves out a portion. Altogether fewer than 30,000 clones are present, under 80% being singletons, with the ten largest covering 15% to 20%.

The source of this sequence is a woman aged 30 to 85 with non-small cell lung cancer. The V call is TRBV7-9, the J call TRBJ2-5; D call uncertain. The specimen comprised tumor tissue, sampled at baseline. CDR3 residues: CASSTADMVTQYF. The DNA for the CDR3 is TGTGCCAGCAGCACCGCCGATATGGTCACCCAGTACTTC.